A selection of T cell receptor beta chains follows, all from one sample in a study of OX40 agonist ivuxolimab in advanced cancers. Assay: immunoSEQ multiplex PCR; the TCRdb copy retains only in-frame clones and omits some. The repertoire includes about 24,000 clones, 65% to 85% of them detected once, and roughly 17% sits in the top ten. Sequenced material: CD4+ or CD8+ T cells sorted from blood, taken in a trial of the OX40 agonist ivuxolimab. The receptors were gathered from an adult with an advanced solid tumor such as melanoma, head and neck, liver or kidney cancer. Both conserved end residues are part of each CDR3. A D gene is named only where the DNA matches it firmly. A clone size is listed for some rows: how often the clone was seen (once, few, many), or a class if it is expanded.

D,J,size,V,CDR3,DNA
TRBD1,TRBJ2-2,.,TRBV5-4,CASSSRDRGLTGELFF,TGTGCCAGCAGCTCCCGGGACAGGGGCCTCACCGGGGAGCTGTTTTTT
.,TRBJ1-2,few,TRBV7-9,CASSLSRGGGYTF,TGTGCCAGCAGCTTAAGCAGGGGAGGCGGCTACACCTTC
.,TRBJ1-6,.,TRBV5-8,CASSLLQGRSGPLHF,TGTGCCAGCAGCTTGCTTCAGGGTCGATCGGGACCCCTCCACTTT
TRBD2,TRBJ2-7,.,TRBV7-9,CASSLEAGGHEQYF,TGTGCCAGCAGCTTAGAAGCGGGAGGCCACGAGCAGTACTTC
.,TRBJ1-1,.,TRBV18,CASSPRRSKGDTEAFF,TGTGCCAGCTCACCACGCAGGTCTAAAGGGGACACTGAAGCTTTCTTT
.,TRBJ2-7,.,TRBV5-6,CASSLVRGQGTYEQYF,TGTGCCAGCAGCTTGGTCCGGGGTCAGGGAACCTACGAGCAGTACTTC
.,TRBJ1-2,once,TRBV27,CASSSSGVYGYTF,TGTGCCAGCAGTTCATCGGGGGTCTATGGCTACACCTTC
.,TRBJ2-5,once,TRBV5-4,CASSLVGVGETQYF,TGTGCCAGCAGCTTGGTTGGGGTTGGCGAGACCCAGTACTTC
.,TRBJ2-7,.,TRBV7-9,CASSEQRGMDEQYF,TGTGCCAGCAGCGAACAAAGGGGGATGGACGAGCAGTACTTC
TRBD1,TRBJ1-2,once,TRBV27,CASSFQDRGGYTF,TGTGCCAGCAGTTTTCAGGACAGGGGAGGCTACACCTTC
.,TRBJ2-1,once,TRBV7-2,CASSPANEKQFF,TGTGCCAGCAGCCCCGCGAATGAAAAGCAGTTCTTC
TRBD2,TRBJ2-7,few,TRBV4-1,CASTLSTSSPYEQYF,TGCGCCAGCACGCTCTCGACTAGCTCCCCCTACGAGCAGTACTTC
.,TRBJ2-7,.,TRBV4-1,CASSQETVTYEQYF,TGCGCCAGCAGCCAAGAGACAGTTACCTACGAGCAGTACTTC
.,TRBJ1-2,.,TRBV7-2,CASSPSTDGYYGYTF,TGTGCCAGCAGCCCCAGCACGGACGGGTACTATGGCTACACCTTC
TRBD2,TRBJ2-5,.,TRBV4-3,CASSQHKRGGETQYF,TGCGCCAGCAGCCAACACAAGCGGGGGGGCGAGACCCAGTACTTC
TRBD2,TRBJ2-1,.,TRBV6-5,CASSYGGRAGNEQFF,TGTGCCAGCAGTTACGGCGGGAGGGCGGGGAATGAGCAGTTCTTC
TRBD1,TRBJ2-7,few,TRBV7-3,CASSVRDRGLLNEQYF,TGTGCCAGCAGCGTCAGGGACAGGGGTTTGCTTAACGAGCAGTACTTC
TRBD2,TRBJ2-3,.,TRBV5-1,CASSLELAGVGEDTQYF,TGCGCCAGCAGCTTGGAGCTAGCGGGGGTCGGTGAAGATACGCAGTATTTT